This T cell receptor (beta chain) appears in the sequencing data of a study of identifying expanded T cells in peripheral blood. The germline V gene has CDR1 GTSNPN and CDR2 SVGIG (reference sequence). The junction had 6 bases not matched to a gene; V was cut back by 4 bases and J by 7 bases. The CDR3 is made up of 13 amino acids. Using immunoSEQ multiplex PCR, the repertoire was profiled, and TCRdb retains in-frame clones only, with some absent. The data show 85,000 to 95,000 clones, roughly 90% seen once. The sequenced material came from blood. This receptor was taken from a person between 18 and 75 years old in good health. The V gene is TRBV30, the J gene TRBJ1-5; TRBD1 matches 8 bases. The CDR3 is CAWTGGDGQPQHF. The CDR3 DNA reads TGTGCCTGGACAGGGGGCGACGGGCAGCCCCAGCATTTT.